These 16 T cell receptor beta chains were sequenced from one sample in a study of shared clonotypes between healthy human individuals. This table comes from immunoSEQ multiplex PCR, and its TCRdb copy is limited to in-frame clones, with some not included. The profile covers roughly 1.4 million clones, with 98% to 99% appearing a single time and 0.3% to 0.45% taken by the ten largest. The source material was naive CD4+ T cells sorted from blood. Subset in this sample: CD45RA+ positively selected. These receptors all come from a man aged 30 to 39 in good health.

The chain has TRBV7-9 and TRBJ2-7; the match to TRBD2 covers 14 bases. V dropped 5 bases and J dropped 6; count of bases not matched to a gene: 6. The CDR3 has 15 amino acids. The germline CDR1 and CDR2 sequences are SEHNR and FQNEAQ (reference sequence). Here the CDR3 DNA reads TGTGCCAGCAGCAAACGGACTAGCGGGAGGTCCGAGCAGTACTTC. It codes for CASSKRTSGRSEQYF.

This clone has only one observation. J is TRBJ2-5 and V is TRBV5-1, with a weak D call TRBD2 (6 bases). The CDR3 runs 16 residues. In germline, CDR1 is SGHRS, CDR2 YFSETQ. The V and J ends lost 4 bases and 10 bases respectively, with 26 bases between them. This chain's CDR3 is CASSPGLEVGGGGQYF. As DNA, the CDR3 is TGCGCCAGCAGCCCGGGACTCGAGGTTGGGGGTGGTGGCCAGTACTTC. The whole variable domain, remainder taken from reference TRBV5-1 and TRBJ2-5, is KAGVTQTPRYLIKTRGQQVTLSCSPISGHRSVSWYQQTPGQGLQFLFEYFSETQRNKGNFPGRFSGRQFSNSRSEMNVSTLELGDSALYLCASSPGLEVGGGGQYFGPGTRLLVL.

This clone was seen a single time. The chain joins TRBV7-6 to TRBJ1-3; D ambiguous. Germline assignment: CDR1 SGHVS and CDR2 FNYEAQ. The CDR3 sequence is 14 residues long. V was shortened by 0 bases and J by 0 bases, with 3 bases between the two germline ends. The CDR3 is CASSLAGSGNTIYF. CDR3 nucleotide sequence: TGTGCCAGCAGCTTAGCAGGCTCTGGAAACACCATATATTTT.

The chain carries TRBV30 and TRBJ2-1; unclear D gene. Trimming stripped 5 bases from V and 5 bases from J, with 13 bases between. Looked up from germline, CDR1 is GTSNPN and CDR2 is SVGIG (reference sequence). There are 13 residues in the CDR3. CDR3 loop: CAWGHRENNEQFF. Here the CDR3 DNA reads TGTGCCTGGGGGCATCGCGAGAACAATGAGCAGTTCTTC.

The chain has TRBV4-3 and TRBJ2-2; the match to TRBD1 covers 10 bases. The length of the CDR3 is 16 residues. The V and J ends lost 1 base and 6 bases, in that order; junction bases with no gene match: 5. CDR1 and CDR2 from the germline V gene are LGHNA and YSLEER. The CDR3 DNA reads as TGCGCCAGCAGCCAAGGGACAGGGGGTTTAGCCGGGGAGCTGTTTTTT. Residues: CASSQGTGGLAGELFF.

V is TRBV18 and J is TRBJ2-7; TRBD1 agrees at 11 bases. This CDR3 is 18 amino acids long. Germline V gene lookup returns CDR1 KGHSH and CDR2 LQKENI. Unmatched junction bases numbered 7, after V lost 0 bases and J lost 0 bases. CDR3 sequence: CASSPPIGQGASSYEQYF. CDR3 sequence (DNA): TGTGCCAGCTCACCACCGATTGGACAGGGGGCTTCCTCCTACGAGCAGTACTTC.

This sequence joins TRBV19 and TRBJ1-5; D is ambiguous. The CDR3 totals 11 residues. CDR1 LNHDA and CDR2 SQIVND come from the germline V gene (reference sequence). V gave up 4 bases and J gave up 6 bases, with 4 bases separating them. Written as DNA, the CDR3 is TGTGCCAGTAGTAGTAGTCAGCCCCAGCATTTT. Protein sequence: CASSSSQPQHF.

The chain employs TRBV7-8 and TRBJ2-1, with D possibly being TRBD2 (6 bases). The length of the CDR3 is 14 residues. Between the trimmed V and J ends, which lost 8 bases and 2 bases, there was a span of 13 bases. The V gene's germline CDR1 is SGHVS and CDR2 FQNEAQ. The CDR3, as DNA: TGTGCCAGCGGCGCGGGATTGACCTACAATGAGCAGTTCTTC. Protein product: CASGAGLTYNEQFF.

The chain combines TRBV5-4 with TRBJ2-3, with TRBD2 matching over 7 bases. The ends lost 3 bases at V and 3 bases at J; junction bases unmatched: 13. Germline CDR1 reads SGHNT; CDR2 reads YYREEE (reference sequence). The CDR3 is 17 amino acids. The CDR3: CASSSPLRGRSTDTQYF. The CDR3 region has the DNA TGTGCCAGCAGCTCGCCTCTTCGCGGGAGAAGTACAGATACGCAGTATTTT. Complete variable domain (other parts from reference TRBV5-4 and TRBJ2-3): ETGVTQSPTHLIKTRGQQVTLRCSSQSGHNTVSWYQQALGQGPQFIFQYYREEENGRGNFPPRFSGLQFPNYSSELNVNALELDDSALYLCASSSPLRGRSTDTQYFGPGTRLTVL.

This chain uses TRBV10-1 with TRBJ2-1, with a tentative D call TRBD2 (5 bases). There are 15 residues in the CDR3. Trimming stripped 1 base from V and 1 base from J, with 8 bases between. Per the germline V gene, CDR1 is WNHNN and CDR2 is SYGVQD (reference sequence). CDR3 amino acids: CASSEWGESYNEQFF. DNA of the CDR3: TGCGCCAGCAGTGAGTGGGGAGAGTCCTACAATGAGCAGTTCTTC.

This chain uses TRBV4-3 with TRBJ2-6, with a tentative D call TRBD1 (7 bases). Trimming took off 4 bases at V and 0 bases at J, with 19 bases between the two ends. CDR1 and CDR2 (germline): LGHNA, YSLEER. The length of the CDR3 is 19 residues. CDR3 DNA: TGCGCCAGCAGCCGATTTGCGGGACAGCTCTCCTCTGGGGCCAACGTCCTGACTTTC. Translation: CASSRFAGQLSSGANVLTF.

As for this clone: Other DNA sequences from this sample encode an identical CDR3 as well. The rearrangement links TRBV9 to TRBJ2-1, with unresolved D. Germline V gives CDR1 SGDLS, CDR2 YYNGEE. The CDR3 runs to 14 residues. V lost 0 bases to trimming and J lost 2 bases, with 6 bases between them. CDR3 sequence: CASSVDSTYNEQFF. The DNA for the CDR3 is TGTGCCAGCAGCGTAGACAGCACCTACAATGAGCAGTTCTTC.

The V call is TRBV7-9, the J call TRBJ2-2; 7 bases line up with TRBD2. CDR1 is SEHNR, CDR2 FQNEAQ, per germline (reference sequence). The CDR3 has 16 amino acids. After removal of 5 bases from V and 5 bases from J, the junction contained 11 bases not matched to a gene. In DNA form, the CDR3 reads TGTGCCAGCAGCCCCCGGGGGGTACGTCGAACCGGGGAGCTGTTTTTT. As protein: CASSPRGVRRTGELFF.

This chain links TRBV19 with TRBJ2-5; TRBD2 matches at 9 bases. The CDR3 is made up of 14 amino acids. The ends lost 8 bases at V and 5 bases at J; junction bases unmatched: 9. CDR1 is LNHDA, CDR2 SQIVND, per germline (reference sequence). CDR3 amino acids: CASAYSGRSETQYF. DNA of the CDR3: TGTGCCAGTGCCTATAGCGGGAGATCTGAGACCCAGTACTTC.

This sequence joins TRBV7-2 and TRBJ2-5, with D tentatively TRBD1 or TRBD2 (7 bases each). The CDR3 covers 14 residues. The ends were cut back, 5 bases at V and 6 bases at J, with 16 bases in the middle. Germline lookup yields CDR1 SGHTA and CDR2 FQGNSA. The CDR3 DNA follows: TGTGCCAGCAGCCCAGGGGGGGATACAAAGACCCAGTACTTC. This codes for CASSPGGDTKTQYF.

Worth noting for this clone: Distinct nucleotide sequences in the sample also encode this CDR3. J is TRBJ2-5 and V is TRBV28; D remains unclear. Germline CDR1 is MDHEN and CDR2 is SYDVKM. CDR3 length: 13 residues. V was cut by 8 bases and J by 0 bases, with 10 bases left in between. CDR3 sequence: CASSLAYQETQYF. The CDR3 nucleotides are TGTGCCAGCTCCCTGGCGTACCAAGAGACCCAGTACTTC.